These T cell receptor beta chains were read from a single sample in a study of cytomegalovirus exposure and HLA in healthy donors. The protocol was immunoSEQ multiplex PCR, while the TCRdb copy is restricted to in-frame clones and leaves out a portion. The sample records some 130,000 clones, around 77% being singletons. The sequencing sample was made of PBMCs. The source is a young man in good health and CMV-seronegative. Both conserved end residues are part of each CDR3. A D gene is named only where the DNA matches it firmly. Expanded clones are given a class, and other clones once, few, many or no size at all.

V gene: TRBV5-1
D gene: -
J gene: TRBJ2-3
clone size: -
CDR3 protein: CASSLAPRIEDTQYF
CDR3 DNA: TGCGCCAGCAGCTTGGCCCCCAGGATAGAAGATACGCAGTATTTT

V gene: TRBV11-2
D gene: -
J gene: TRBJ1-2
clone size: -
CDR3 protein: CASSLAIGFQGGGYTF
CDR3 DNA: TGTGCCAGCAGCTTAGCGATCGGGTTCCAGGGCGGTGGCTACACCTTC

V gene: TRBV27
D gene: TRBD1
J gene: TRBJ2-1
clone size: -
CDR3 protein: CASSLEGQGLYNEQFF
CDR3 DNA: TGTGCCAGCAGTTTAGAGGGACAGGGTCTTTACAATGAGCAGTTCTTC

V gene: TRBV6-1
D gene: TRBD1
J gene: TRBJ1-1
clone size: few
CDR3 protein: CASSGDRGGTEAFF
CDR3 DNA: TGTGCCAGCAGTGGTGACAGGGGAGGCACTGAAGCTTTCTTT

V gene: TRBV6-1
D gene: TRBD2
J gene: TRBJ2-7
clone size: -
CDR3 protein: CASSPLAGGYHEQYF
CDR3 DNA: TGTGCCAGCAGTCCTCTTGCGGGGGGGTATCACGAGCAGTACTTC

V gene: TRBV7-9
D gene: -
J gene: TRBJ2-7
clone size: -
CDR3 protein: CASSFSGFSYEQYF
CDR3 DNA: TGTGCCAGCAGCTTCAGCGGGTTCTCCTACGAGCAGTACTTC

V gene: TRBV10-3
D gene: TRBD2
J gene: TRBJ2-7
clone size: -
CDR3 protein: CAISGLAGNEQYF
CDR3 DNA: TGTGCCATCAGCGGACTAGCGGGAAACGAGCAGTACTTC

V gene: TRBV19
D gene: TRBD2
J gene: TRBJ2-1
clone size: -
CDR3 protein: CASSTGLAGYNEQFF
CDR3 DNA: TGTGCCAGTAGTACCGGACTAGCTGGTTACAATGAGCAGTTCTTC

V gene: TRBV9
D gene: TRBD2
J gene: TRBJ2-1
clone size: -
CDR3 protein: CASNMMGRTSDEQFF
CDR3 DNA: TGTGCCAGCAACATGATGGGACGTACTAGCGATGAGCAGTTCTTC

V gene: TRBV10-3
D gene: TRBD2
J gene: TRBJ2-3
clone size: -
CDR3 protein: CAISEGLAGVSSDTQYF
CDR3 DNA: TGTGCCATCAGTGAGGGACTAGCGGGAGTAAGTTCAGATACGCAGTATTTT

V gene: TRBV5-1
D gene: TRBD2
J gene: TRBJ2-1
clone size: -
CDR3 protein: CASRLAGKWDEQFF
CDR3 DNA: TGCGCCAGCAGGCTAGCGGGAAAGTGGGATGAGCAGTTCTTC

V gene: TRBV6-5
D gene: -
J gene: TRBJ1-5
clone size: -
CDR3 protein: CASSYSGQYNQPQHF
CDR3 DNA: TGTGCCAGCAGTTACTCGGGCCAGTACAATCAGCCCCAGCATTTT

V gene: TRBV12-5
D gene: TRBD2
J gene: TRBJ2-1
clone size: -
CDR3 protein: CASGPDTSGGNNEQFF
CDR3 DNA: TGTGCTAGTGGTCCAGATACTAGCGGAGGAAACAATGAGCAGTTCTTC

V gene: TRBV10-1
D gene: -
J gene: TRBJ2-3
clone size: -
CDR3 protein: CASSESAGPRDTQYF
CDR3 DNA: TGCGCCAGCAGTGAGTCTGCAGGGCCTCGGGATACGCAGTATTTT

V gene: TRBV6-5
D gene: TRBD2
J gene: TRBJ2-5
clone size: -
CDR3 protein: CASSYTGTRETQYF
CDR3 DNA: TGTGCCAGCAGTTATACCGGGACTAGGGAGACCCAGTACTTC

V gene: TRBV19
D gene: -
J gene: TRBJ2-7
clone size: -
CDR3 protein: CASKGGANEQYF
CDR3 DNA: TGTGCCAGTAAAGGAGGGGCCAACGAGCAGTACTTC

V gene: TRBV15
D gene: TRBD1
J gene: TRBJ2-1
clone size: -
CDR3 protein: CATSTGQGWNEQFF
CDR3 DNA: TGTGCCACCAGCACGGGACAGGGGTGGAATGAGCAGTTCTTC